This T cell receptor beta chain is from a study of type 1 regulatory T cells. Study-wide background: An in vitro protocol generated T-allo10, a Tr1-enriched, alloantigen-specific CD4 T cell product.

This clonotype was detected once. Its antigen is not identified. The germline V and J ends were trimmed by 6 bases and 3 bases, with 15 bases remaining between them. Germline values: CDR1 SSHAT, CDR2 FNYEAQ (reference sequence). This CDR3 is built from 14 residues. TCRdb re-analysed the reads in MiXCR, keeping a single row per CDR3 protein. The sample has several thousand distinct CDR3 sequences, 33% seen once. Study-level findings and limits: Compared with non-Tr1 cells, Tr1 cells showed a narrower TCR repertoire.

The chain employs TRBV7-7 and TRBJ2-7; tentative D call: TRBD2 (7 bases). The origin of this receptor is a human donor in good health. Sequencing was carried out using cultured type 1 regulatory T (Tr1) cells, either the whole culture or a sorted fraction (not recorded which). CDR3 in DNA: TGTGCCAGCAGTCCCGGGGGGCCGGACTACGAGCAGTACTTC. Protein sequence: CASSPGGPDYEQYF.